The clone carrying this T cell receptor (beta chain) appeared a few times. The data belong to a study of T-cell memory formation after mild COVID-19. The CDR3 has 16 residues. Trimming took 1 base from V and 1 from J; bases not matched to a gene: 5. The V gene's germline CDR1 is LNHNV and CDR2 YYDKDF (reference sequence). In TCRdb, the 5' RACE reads were re-called with MiXCR into one record per CDR3 protein. This table has approximately 400,000 distinct CDR3 sequences, approximately 25% appearing once. The sequence came from an adult woman who had mild COVID-19 (a few samples of this study predate the infection). Cell type and time point are not known. The sample consisted of PBMCs or a T cell subset sorted from them (not recorded which). The genes are TRBV15 and TRBJ2-5; TRBD2 matches 8 bases. For the CDR3, the DNA is TGTGCCACCAGCAGAGGGGTAGCGGGAATCCAAGAGACCCAGTACTTC. This codes for CATSRGVAGIQETQYF.